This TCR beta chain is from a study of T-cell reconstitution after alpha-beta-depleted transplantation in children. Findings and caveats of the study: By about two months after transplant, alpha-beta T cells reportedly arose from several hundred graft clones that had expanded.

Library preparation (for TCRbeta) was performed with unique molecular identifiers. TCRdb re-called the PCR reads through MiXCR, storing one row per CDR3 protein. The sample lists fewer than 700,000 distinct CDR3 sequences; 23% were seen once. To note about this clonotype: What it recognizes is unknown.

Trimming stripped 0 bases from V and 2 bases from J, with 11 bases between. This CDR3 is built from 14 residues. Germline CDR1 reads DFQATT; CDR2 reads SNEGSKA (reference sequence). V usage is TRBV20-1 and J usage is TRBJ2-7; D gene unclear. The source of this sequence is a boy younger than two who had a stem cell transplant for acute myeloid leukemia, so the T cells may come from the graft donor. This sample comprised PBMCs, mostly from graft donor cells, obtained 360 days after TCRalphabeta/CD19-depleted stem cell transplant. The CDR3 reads CSARDYDGAYEQYV. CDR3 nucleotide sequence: TGCAGTGCTAGAGATTACGACGGAGCCTACGAGCAGTACGTC.